A selection of T cell receptor beta chains follows, all from one sample in a study of blood T cells in healthy people across ages. TCRdb called the 5' RACE reads again in MiXCR, with one record for every CDR3 protein. Altogether some 1 million distinct CDR3 sequences are present, more than 35% being singletons, with the ten largest covering 18%. Sequencing used blood. The source of these receptors is a woman aged 55 to 70 in good health. The CDR3 runs from the conserved cysteine through the conserved F or W. A D gene is named only where the DNA matches it firmly. The listing skips clone size in some rows; elsewhere it reads once, few, many or a size class.

DNA	CDR3	J	V	D	size
TGTGCCAGCAGTTATTTAAGCCTAGTGGGAGGAGATACGCAGTATTTT	CASSYLSLVGGDTQYF	TRBJ2-3	TRBV27	.	.
TGCAGCGTCGCCGCTGGTAGTTCCTACGAGCAGTACTTC	CSVAAGSSYEQYF	TRBJ2-7	TRBV29-1	.	few
TGTGCCACCAGCAGAGATGAAGCGAGGTCCGAGCAGTACTTC	CATSRDEARSEQYF	TRBJ2-7	TRBV15	.	.
TGTGCCAGCAGCTCTAGCGACTTCTCCTACGAGCAGTACTTC	CASSSSDFSYEQYF	TRBJ2-7	TRBV7-2	.	few
TGTGCCAGCAGTGAAGAACTAGCGGGAGGGTCGTTGGAGACCCAGTACTTC	CASSEELAGGSLETQYF	TRBJ2-5	TRBV2	TRBD2	.
TGCAGTGCTAGGAGACCCCCCGACTCCTACGAGCAGTACTTC	CSARRPPDSYEQYF	TRBJ2-7	TRBV20-1	.	.
TGTGCCACCAGCGGGGACCCCGAAGGCAATCAGCCCCAGCATTTT	CATSGDPEGNQPQHF	TRBJ1-5	TRBV15	.	.
TGTGCCAGCAGTGAAGGGCTAGCAAAGCAGTTCTTC	CASSEGLAKQFF	TRBJ2-1	TRBV6-1	.	once
TGTGCCATCAGGGATGGACAGGGACATGGAGGCGATCAGCCCCAGCATTTT	CAIRDGQGHGGDQPQHF	TRBJ1-5	TRBV10-3	TRBD1	few
TGCAGCGTTGGAAACAGGGTCAAAGAGACCCAGTACTTC	CSVGNRVKETQYF	TRBJ2-5	TRBV29-1	.	few
TGTGCCAGCAGTCCAAGACAGGGCCCGGGGGAGCAGTACTTC	CASSPRQGPGEQYF	TRBJ2-7	TRBV12-3/TRBV12-4	TRBD1	few